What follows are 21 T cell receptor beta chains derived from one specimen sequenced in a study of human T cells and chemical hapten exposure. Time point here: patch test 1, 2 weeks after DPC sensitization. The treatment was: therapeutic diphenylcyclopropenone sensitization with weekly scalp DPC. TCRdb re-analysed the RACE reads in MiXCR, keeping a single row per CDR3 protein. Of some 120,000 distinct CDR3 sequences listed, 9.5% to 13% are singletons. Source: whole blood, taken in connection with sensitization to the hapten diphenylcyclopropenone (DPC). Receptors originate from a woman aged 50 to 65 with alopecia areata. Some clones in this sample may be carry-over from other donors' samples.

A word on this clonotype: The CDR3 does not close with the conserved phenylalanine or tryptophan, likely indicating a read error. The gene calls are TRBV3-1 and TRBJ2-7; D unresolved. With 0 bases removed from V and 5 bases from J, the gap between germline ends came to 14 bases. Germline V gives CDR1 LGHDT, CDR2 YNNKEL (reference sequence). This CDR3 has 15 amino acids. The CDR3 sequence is CASSQDLVSFNEQYY. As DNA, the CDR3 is TGTGCCAGCAGCCAAGATTTGGTTAGTTTCAACGAGCAGTACTAC.

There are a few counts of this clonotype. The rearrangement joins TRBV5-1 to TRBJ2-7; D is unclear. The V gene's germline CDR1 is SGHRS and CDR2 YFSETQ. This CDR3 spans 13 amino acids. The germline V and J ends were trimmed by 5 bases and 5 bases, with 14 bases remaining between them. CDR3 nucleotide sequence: TGCGCCAGCAGTCTGGTGGGGTACGACGAGCAGTACTTC. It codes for CASSLVGYDEQYF.

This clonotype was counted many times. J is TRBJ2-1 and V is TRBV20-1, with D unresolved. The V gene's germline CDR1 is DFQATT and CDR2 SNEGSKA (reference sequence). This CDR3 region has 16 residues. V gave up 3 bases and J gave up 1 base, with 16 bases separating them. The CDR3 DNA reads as TGCAGTGCTAGGGAATTCAGCGCGGCTTCCTACAATGAGCAGTTCTTC. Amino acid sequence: CSAREFSAASYNEQFF.

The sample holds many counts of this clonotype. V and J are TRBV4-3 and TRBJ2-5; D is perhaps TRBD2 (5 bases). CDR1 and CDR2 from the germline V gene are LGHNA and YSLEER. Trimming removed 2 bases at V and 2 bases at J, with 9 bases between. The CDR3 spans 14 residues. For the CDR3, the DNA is TGCGCCAGCAGCCAAAATACGGGACAAGAGACCCAGTACTTC. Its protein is CASSQNTGQETQYF.

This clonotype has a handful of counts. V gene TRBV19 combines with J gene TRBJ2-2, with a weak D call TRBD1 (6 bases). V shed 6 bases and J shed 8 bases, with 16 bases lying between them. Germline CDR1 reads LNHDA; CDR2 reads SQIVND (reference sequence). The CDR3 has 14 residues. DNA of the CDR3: TGTGCCAGTAGGGGCACAGGGATGCTTGGGGAGCTGTTTTTT. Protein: CASRGTGMLGELFF.

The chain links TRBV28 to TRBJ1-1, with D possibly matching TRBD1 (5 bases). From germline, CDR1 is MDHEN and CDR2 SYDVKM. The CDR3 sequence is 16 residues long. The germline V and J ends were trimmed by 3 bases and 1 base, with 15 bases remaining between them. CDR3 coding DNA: TGTGCCAGCAGTTTGGTCCGCGGGGCAGGGAACACTGAAGCTTTCTTT. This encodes CASSLVRGAGNTEAFF. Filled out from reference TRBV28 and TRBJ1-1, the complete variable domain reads DVKVTQSSRYLVKRTGEKVFLECVQDMDHENMFWYRQDPGLGLRLIYFSYDVKMKEKGDIPEGYSVSREKKERFSLILESASTNQTSMYLCASSLVRGAGNTEAFFGQGTRLTVV.

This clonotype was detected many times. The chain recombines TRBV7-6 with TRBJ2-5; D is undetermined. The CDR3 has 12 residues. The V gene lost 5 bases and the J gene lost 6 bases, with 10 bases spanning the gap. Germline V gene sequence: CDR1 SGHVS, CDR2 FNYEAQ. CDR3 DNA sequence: TGTGCCAGCAGCCCTGCATTGCAGACCCAGTACTTC. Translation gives CASSPALQTQYF.

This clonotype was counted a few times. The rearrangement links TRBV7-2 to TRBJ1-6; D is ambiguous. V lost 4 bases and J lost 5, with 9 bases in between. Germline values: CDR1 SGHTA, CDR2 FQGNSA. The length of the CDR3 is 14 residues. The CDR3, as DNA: TGTGCCAGCAGCTCCGGACGGAATAATTCACCCCTCCACTTT. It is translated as CASSSGRNNSPLHF.

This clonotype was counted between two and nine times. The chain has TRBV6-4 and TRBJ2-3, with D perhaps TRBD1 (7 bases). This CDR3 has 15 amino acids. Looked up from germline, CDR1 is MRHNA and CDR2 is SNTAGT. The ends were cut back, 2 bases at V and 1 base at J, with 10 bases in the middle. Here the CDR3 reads CASSDGGGGTDTQYF. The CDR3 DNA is TGTGCCAGCAGTGACGGAGGGGGCGGCACAGATACGCAGTATTTT.

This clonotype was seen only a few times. The CDR3 is CASSPQSGSVADTQYF. CDR3 coding DNA: TGTGCCAGCTCACCCCAGAGCGGGAGTGTCGCAGATACGCAGTATTTT. The chain uses TRBV18 and TRBJ2-3, with 8 bases that match TRBD2. The CDR3 has 16 amino acids. J was trimmed by 4 bases and V by 3 bases; bases with no gene match: 9. The V gene's germline CDR1 is KGHSH and CDR2 LQKENI.

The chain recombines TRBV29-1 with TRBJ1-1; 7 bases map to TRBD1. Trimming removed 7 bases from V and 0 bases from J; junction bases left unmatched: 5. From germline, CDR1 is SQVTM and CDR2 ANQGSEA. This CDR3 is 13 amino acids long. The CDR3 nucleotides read TGCAGCGGAACGGGACAGATGAACACTGAAGCTTTCTTT. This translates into CSGTGQMNTEAFF. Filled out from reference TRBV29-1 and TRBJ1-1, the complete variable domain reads SAVISQKPSRDICQRGTSLTIQCQVDSQVTMMFWYRQQPGQSLTLIATANQGSEATYESGFVIDKFPISRPNLTFSTLTVSNMSPEDSSIYLCSGTGQMNTEAFFGQGTRLTVV.

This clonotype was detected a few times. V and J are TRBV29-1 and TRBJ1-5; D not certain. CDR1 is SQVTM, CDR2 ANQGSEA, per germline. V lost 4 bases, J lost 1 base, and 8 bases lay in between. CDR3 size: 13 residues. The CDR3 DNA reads TGCAGCGTTGCAGAAGGAAGCAATCAGCCCCAGCATTTT. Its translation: CSVAEGSNQPQHF.

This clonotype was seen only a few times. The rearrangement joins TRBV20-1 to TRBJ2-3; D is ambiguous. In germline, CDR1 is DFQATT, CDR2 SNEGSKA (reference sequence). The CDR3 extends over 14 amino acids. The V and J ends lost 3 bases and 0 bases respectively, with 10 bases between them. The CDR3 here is CSASGQTSTDTQYF. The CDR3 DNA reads TGCAGTGCTAGTGGTCAGACTAGCACAGATACGCAGTATTTT.

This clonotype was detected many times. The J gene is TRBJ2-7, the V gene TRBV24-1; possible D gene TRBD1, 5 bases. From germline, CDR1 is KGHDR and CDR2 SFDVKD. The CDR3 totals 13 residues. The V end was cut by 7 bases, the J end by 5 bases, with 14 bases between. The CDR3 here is CATRPSSGNEQYF. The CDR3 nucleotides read TGTGCCACCAGACCCTCTTCAGGGAACGAGCAGTACTTC.

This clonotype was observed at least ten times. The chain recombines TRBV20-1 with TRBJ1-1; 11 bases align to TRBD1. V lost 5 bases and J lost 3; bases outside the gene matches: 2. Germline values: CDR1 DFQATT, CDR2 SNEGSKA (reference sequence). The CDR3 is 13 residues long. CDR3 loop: CSAWGQGDTEAFF. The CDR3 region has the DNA TGCAGTGCTTGGGGACAGGGGGACACTGAAGCTTTCTTT.

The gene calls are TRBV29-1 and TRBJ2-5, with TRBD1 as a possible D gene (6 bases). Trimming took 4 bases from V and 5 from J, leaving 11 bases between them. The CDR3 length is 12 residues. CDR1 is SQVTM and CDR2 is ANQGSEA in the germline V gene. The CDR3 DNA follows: TGCAGCGTTGCCACTAGGGGGGAGACCCAGTACTTC. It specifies CSVATRGETQYF.

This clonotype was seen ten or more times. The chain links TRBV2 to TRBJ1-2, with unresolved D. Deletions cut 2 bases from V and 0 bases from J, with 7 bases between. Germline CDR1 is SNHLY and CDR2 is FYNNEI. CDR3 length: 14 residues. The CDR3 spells CASSERAANYGYTF. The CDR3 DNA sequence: TGTGCCAGCAGTGAAAGGGCCGCTAACTATGGCTACACCTTC.

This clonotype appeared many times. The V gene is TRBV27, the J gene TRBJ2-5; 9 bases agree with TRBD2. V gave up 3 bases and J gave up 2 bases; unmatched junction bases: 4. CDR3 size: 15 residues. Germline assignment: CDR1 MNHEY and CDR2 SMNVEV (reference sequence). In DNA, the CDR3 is TGTGCCAGCAGTTTGTTGGCGGGGGGGCAAGAGACCCAGTACTTC. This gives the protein CASSLLAGGQETQYF.

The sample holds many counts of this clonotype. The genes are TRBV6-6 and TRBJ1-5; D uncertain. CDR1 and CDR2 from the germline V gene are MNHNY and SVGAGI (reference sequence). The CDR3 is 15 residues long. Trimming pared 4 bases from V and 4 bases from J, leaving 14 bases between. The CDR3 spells CASSSEFSGNQPQHF. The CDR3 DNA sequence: TGTGCCAGCAGTTCCGAGTTCAGCGGAAATCAGCCCCAGCATTTT.

The CDR3 here is CASTLGQGFFNEQFF. In DNA form, the CDR3 reads TGTGCCAGCACTCTTGGACAGGGGTTTTTCAATGAGCAGTTCTTC. The rearrangement uses TRBV2 and TRBJ2-1, with 9 positions matching TRBD1. V was pared by 7 bases and J by 6 bases, with 10 bases of the junction left unmatched. Germline CDR1 is SNHLY and CDR2 is FYNNEI. The CDR3 is 15 residues long.

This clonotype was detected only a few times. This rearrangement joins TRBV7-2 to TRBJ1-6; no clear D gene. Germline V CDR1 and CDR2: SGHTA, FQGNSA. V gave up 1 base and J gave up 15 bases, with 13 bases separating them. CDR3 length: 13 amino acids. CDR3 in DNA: TGTGCCAGCAGCTTAGACCACGCCGATGACCTCCACTTT. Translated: CASSLDHADDLHF.